A selection of T cell receptor beta chains follows, all from one sample in a study of regulatory T cells in long-lasting Graves disease. In TCRdb, the multiplex PCR reads were re-called with MiXCR into one record per CDR3 protein. The sample holds 380,000 or so distinct CDR3 sequences, 15% to 20% seen once. The same sample was also used in a study of T cells in Graves' hyperthyroidism and ophthalmopathy.

The material sequenced was peripheral blood mononuclear cells (PBMCs), taken at new diagnosis, from a patient treated with antithyroid drugs. The receptor set was obtained from a woman between 18 and 30 years old with Graves disease. CDR3s include the opening cysteine and the closing phenylalanine or tryptophan. The D gene is left open where the match is weak. Where a row states a size, it is once, few, many or the class of an expanded clone; other rows omit it.

- TRBJ1-2 many TRBV28 CAKLGTLKVYLGYTF TGTGCCAAATTGGGAACCCTAAAAGTTTATTTGGGCTACACCTTC
TRBD2 TRBJ2-5 many TRBV2 CASSGLARETQYF TGTGCCAGCAGTGGACTAGCTCGCGAGACCCAGTACTTC
- TRBJ2-6 - TRBV7-9 CASSLQGVLGANVLTF TGTGCCAGCAGCTTACAGGGAGTTCTTGGGGCCAACGTCCTGACTTTC
- TRBJ1-4 many TRBV13 CASSPGGDNEKLFF TGTGCCAGCAGCCCCGGCGGGGATAATGAAAAACTGTTTTTT
TRBD2 TRBJ2-1 - TRBV15 CATSKGAGRYNEQFF TGTGCCACCAGCAAGGGAGCGGGACGCTACAATGAGCAGTTCTTC
- TRBJ2-1 many TRBV5-1 CASSLDLRDPTGEQFF TGCGCCAGCAGCTTGGACCTCCGGGACCCAACGGGTGAGCAGTTCTTC
- TRBJ2-3 many TRBV3-1 CASSPVGSSGTDTQYF TGTGCCAGCAGCCCTGTGGGTAGTAGCGGTACAGATACGCAGTATTTT
TRBD2 TRBJ2-1 many TRBV5-4 CASTRGAAGDVSYNEQFF TGTGCCAGCACCCGTGGGGCTGCGGGGGACGTCTCCTACAATGAGCAGTTCTTC
- TRBJ2-7 many TRBV6-1 CASSGHRATLEQYF TGTGCCAGCAGTGGACACCGGGCTACTCTGGAGCAGTACTTC
- TRBJ2-7 few TRBV30 CAWSTSGYSYEQYF TGTGCCTGGAGTACCTCGGGATATTCCTACGAGCAGTACTTC
- TRBJ2-7 - TRBV28 CASSRGGGHEQYF TGTGCCAGCAGCCGAGGGGGGGGACACGAGCAGTACTTC
- TRBJ2-7 many TRBV5-1 CASSLVGEQYF TGCGCCAGCAGCTTGGTAGGGGAGCAGTACTTC
- TRBJ1-1 many TRBV2 CASSGGGEGTEAFF TGTGCCAGCAGCGGGGGAGGGGAGGGCACTGAAGCTTTCTTT
TRBD2 TRBJ2-5 many TRBV5-1 CASSLGEREQETQYF TGCGCCAGCAGCCTGGGGGAGCGGGAGCAAGAGACCCAGTACTTC
TRBD2 TRBJ2-2 - TRBV5-1 CASSLEPGQGPWTSGKVPGELFF TGCGCCAGCAGCTTGGAACCGGGACAGGGGCCTTGGACTAGCGGGAAGGTGCCCGGGGAGCTGTTTTTT
- TRBJ2-3 many TRBV7-3 CASSLNAGWDSGTDTQYF TGTGCCAGCAGCTTAAACGCGGGCTGGGATAGCGGCACAGATACGCAGTATTTT
- TRBJ2-1 many TRBV5-1 CASSRPPAGARSYNEQFF TGCGCCAGCAGCCGACCCCCGGCGGGCGCGAGATCCTACAATGAGCAGTTCTTC
- TRBJ2-7 many TRBV18 CASSQVGSYEQYF TGTGCCAGCAGCCAAGTAGGCTCCTACGAGCAGTACTTC
- TRBJ1-2 - TRBV7-9 CASRPTWDGYTF TGTGCCAGCAGACCTACGTGGGATGGCTACACCTTC